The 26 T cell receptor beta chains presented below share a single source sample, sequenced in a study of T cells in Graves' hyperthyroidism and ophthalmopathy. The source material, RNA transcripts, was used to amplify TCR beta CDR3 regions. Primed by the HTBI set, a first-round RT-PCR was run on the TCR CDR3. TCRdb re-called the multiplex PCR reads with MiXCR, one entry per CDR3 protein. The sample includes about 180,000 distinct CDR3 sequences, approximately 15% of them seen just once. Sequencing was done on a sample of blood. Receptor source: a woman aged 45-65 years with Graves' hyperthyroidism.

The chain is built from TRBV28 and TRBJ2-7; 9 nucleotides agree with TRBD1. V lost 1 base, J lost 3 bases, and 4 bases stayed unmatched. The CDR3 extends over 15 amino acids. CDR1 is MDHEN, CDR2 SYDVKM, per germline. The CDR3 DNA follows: TGTGCCAGCAGTTTATTGGGACAGGGATACTACGAGCAGTACTTC. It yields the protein CASSLLGQGYYEQYF.

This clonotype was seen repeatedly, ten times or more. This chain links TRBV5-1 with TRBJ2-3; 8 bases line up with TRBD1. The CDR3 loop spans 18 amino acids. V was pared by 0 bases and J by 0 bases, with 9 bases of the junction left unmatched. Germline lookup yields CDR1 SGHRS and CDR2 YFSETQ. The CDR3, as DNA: TGCGCCAGCAGCTTGGATGGACAGGGAATAACTAGCACAGATACGCAGTATTTT. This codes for CASSLDGQGITSTDTQYF.

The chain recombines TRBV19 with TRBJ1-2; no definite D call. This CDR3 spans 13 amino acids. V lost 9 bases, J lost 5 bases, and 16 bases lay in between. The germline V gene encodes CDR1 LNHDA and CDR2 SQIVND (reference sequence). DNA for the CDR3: TGTGCCAGCCGAACCTCGGCGATTTATGGCTACACCTTC. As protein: CASRTSAIYGYTF.

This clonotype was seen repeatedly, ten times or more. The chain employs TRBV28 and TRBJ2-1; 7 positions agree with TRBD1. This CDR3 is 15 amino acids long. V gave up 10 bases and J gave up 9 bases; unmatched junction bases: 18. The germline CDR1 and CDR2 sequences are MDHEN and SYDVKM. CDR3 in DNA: TGTGCCACCAGCCAGGGGGTAGTACTTTACGTTGAGCAGTTCTTC. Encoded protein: CATSQGVVLYVEQFF.

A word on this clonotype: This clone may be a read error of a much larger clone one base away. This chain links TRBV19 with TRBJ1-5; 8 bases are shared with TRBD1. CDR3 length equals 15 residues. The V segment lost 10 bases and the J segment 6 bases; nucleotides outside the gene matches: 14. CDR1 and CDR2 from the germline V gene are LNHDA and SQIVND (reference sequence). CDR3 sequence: CATRPDRGSGQPQHF. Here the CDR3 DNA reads TGTGCCACTAGGCCCGACAGGGGCAGCGGTCAGCCCCAGCATTTT.

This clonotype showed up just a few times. The CDR3 sequence: CASRGQGTDTQYF. The CDR3 coding sequence is TGTGCCAGTAGGGGACAGGGGACAGATACGCAGTATTTT. The V gene is TRBV19, the J gene TRBJ2-3; 10 nucleotides line up with TRBD1. Germline V gene data show CDR1 as LNHDA and CDR2 as SQIVND (reference sequence). V shed 6 bases, J shed 3 bases, and the junction held 0 bases outside the gene matches. The CDR3 consists of 13 residues.

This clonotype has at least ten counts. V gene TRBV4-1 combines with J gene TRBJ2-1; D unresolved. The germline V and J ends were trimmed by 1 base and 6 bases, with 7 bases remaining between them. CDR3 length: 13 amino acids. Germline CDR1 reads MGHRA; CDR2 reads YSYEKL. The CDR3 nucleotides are TGCGCCAGCAGCCAAGGGGTTGGCAATGAGCAGTTCTTC. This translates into CASSQGVGNEQFF.

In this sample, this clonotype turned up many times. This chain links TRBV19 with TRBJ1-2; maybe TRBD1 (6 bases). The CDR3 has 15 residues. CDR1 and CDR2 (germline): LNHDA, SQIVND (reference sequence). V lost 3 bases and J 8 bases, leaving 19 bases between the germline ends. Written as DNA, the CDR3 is TGTGCCAGTAGTATGGGGACAACCTCGGAAAGGGGCTACACCTTC. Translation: CASSMGTTSERGYTF.

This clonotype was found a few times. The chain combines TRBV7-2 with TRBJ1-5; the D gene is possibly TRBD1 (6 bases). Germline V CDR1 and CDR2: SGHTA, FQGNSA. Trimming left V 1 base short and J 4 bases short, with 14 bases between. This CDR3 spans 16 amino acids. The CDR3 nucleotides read TGTGCCAGCAGCTTAGAGGGGGGGGGTTGGAATCAGCCCCAGCATTTT. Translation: CASSLEGGGWNQPQHF.

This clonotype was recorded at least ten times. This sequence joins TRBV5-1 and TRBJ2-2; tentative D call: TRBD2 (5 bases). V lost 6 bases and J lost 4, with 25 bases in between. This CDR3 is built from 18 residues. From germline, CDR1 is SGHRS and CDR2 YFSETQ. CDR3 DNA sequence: TGCGCCAGCACCGTTGTTCCCGGCGAGGAGGATGGCACCGGGGAGCTGTTTTTT. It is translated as CASTVVPGEEDGTGELFF. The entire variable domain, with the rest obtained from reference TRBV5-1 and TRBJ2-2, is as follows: KAGVTQTPRYLIKTRGQQVTLSCSPISGHRSVSWYQQTPGQGLQFLFEYFSETQRNKGNFPGRFSGRQFSNSRSEMNVSTLELGDSALYLCASTVVPGEEDGTGELFFGEGSRLTVL.

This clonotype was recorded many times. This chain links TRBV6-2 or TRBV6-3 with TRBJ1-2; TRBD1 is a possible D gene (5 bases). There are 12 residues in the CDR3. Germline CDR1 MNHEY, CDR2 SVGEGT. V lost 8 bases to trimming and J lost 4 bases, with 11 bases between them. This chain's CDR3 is CASAYTGYGYTF. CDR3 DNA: TGTGCCAGCGCTTACACAGGCTATGGCTACACCTTC.

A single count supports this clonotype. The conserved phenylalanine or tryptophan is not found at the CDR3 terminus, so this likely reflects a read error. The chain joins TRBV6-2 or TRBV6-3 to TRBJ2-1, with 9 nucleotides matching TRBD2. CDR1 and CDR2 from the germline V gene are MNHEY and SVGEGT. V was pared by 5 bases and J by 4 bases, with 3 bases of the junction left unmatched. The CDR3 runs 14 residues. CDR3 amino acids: CASSVLAGYNEQFS. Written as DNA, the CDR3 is TGTGCCAGCAGTGTTCTAGCGGGGTACAATGAGCAGTTCTCC.

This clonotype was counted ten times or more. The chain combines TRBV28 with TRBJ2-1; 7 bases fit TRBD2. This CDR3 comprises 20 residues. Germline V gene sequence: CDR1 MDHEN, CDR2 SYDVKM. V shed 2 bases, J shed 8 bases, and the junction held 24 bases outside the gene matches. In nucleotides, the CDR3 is TGTGCCAGCAGTTTAGTGGGTTCGGGGCAGAGCTTGGCTAGCGGCCATGAGCAGTTCTTC. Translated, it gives CASSLVGSGQSLASGHEQFF.

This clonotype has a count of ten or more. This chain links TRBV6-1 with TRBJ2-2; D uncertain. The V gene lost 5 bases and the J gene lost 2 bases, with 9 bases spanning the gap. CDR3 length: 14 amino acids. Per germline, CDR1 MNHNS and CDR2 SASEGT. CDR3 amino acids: CASSSGFNTGELFF. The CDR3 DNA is TGTGCCAGCAGTTCCGGGTTTAACACCGGGGAGCTGTTTTTT.

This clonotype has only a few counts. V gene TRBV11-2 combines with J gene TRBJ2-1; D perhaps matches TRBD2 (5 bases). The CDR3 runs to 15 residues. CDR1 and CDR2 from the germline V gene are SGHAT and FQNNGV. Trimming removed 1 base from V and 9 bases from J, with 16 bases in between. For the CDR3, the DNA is TGTGCCAGCAGCTTAGGGACTCCTATGGCGGGTGAGCAGTTCTTC. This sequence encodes CASSLGTPMAGEQFF.

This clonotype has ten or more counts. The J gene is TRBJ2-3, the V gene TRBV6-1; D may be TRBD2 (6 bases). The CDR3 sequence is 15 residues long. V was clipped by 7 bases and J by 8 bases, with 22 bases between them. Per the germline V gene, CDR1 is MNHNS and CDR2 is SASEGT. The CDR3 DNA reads TGTGCCAGCATCCCCCCGGGGGTAGCTGCTGCTACGCAGTATTTT. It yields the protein CASIPPGVAAATQYF.

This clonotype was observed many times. The CDR3: CASSLFSGRDTQYF. DNA of the CDR3: TGTGCCAGCAGCTTATTTAGTGGGAGGGATACGCAGTATTTT. The chain recombines TRBV7-2 with TRBJ2-3; maybe TRBD2 (6 bases). The length of the CDR3 is 14 residues. Trimming left V 2 bases short and J 6 bases short, with 12 bases between. CDR1 SGHTA and CDR2 FQGNSA come from the germline V gene.

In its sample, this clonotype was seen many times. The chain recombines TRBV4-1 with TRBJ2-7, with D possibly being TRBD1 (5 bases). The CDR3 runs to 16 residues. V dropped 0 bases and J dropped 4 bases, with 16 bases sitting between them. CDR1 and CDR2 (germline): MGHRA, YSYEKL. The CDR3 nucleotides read TGCGCCAGCAGCCAAGAGAGTCGCAGGGAAATATACGAGCAGTACTTC. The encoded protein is CASSQESRREIYEQYF.

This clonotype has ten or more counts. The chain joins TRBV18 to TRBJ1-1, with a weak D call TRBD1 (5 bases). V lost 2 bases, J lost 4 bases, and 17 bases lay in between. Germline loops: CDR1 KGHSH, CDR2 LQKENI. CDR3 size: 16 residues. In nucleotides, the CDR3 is TGTGCCAGCTCACCAGGGACGTGGGACCCACCCACTGAAGCTTTCTTT. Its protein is CASSPGTWDPPTEAFF.

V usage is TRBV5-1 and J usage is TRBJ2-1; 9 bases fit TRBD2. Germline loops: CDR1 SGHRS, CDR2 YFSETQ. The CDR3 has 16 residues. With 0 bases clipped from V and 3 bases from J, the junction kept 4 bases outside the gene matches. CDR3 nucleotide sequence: TGCGCCAGCAGCTTGGCAGTAGCGGGGGTCTACAATGAGCAGTTCTTC. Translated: CASSLAVAGVYNEQFF.

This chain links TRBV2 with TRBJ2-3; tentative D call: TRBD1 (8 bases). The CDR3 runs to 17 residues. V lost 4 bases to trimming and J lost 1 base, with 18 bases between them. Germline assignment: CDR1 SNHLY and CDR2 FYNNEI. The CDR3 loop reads CASSGGGTGLRTDTQYF. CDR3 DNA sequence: TGTGCCAGCAGTGGGGGAGGGACAGGCCTACGCACAGATACGCAGTATTTT. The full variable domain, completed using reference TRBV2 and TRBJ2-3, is EPEVTQTPSHQVTQMGQEVILRCVPISNHLYFYWYRQILGQKVEFLVSFYNNEISEKSEIFDDQFSVERPDGSNFTLKIRSTKLEDSAMYFCASSGGGTGLRTDTQYFGPGTRLTVL.

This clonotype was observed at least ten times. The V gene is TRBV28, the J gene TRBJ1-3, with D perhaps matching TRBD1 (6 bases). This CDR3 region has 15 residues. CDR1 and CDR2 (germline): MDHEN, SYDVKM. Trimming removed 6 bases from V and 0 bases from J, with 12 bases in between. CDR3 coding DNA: TGTGCCAGCAGAGCTACAGGGAGCTCTGGAAACACCATATATTTT. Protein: CASRATGSSGNTIYF.

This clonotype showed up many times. This CDR3 is CASSTERLRTGELFF. For the CDR3, the DNA is TGTGCCAGCAGCACGGAGCGGTTACGCACCGGGGAGCTGTTTTTT. The chain has TRBV7-8 and TRBJ2-2; maybe TRBD2 (5 bases). Germline assignment: CDR1 SGHVS and CDR2 FQNEAQ. V was shortened by 5 bases and J by 4 bases, with 14 bases between the two germline ends. This CDR3 contains 15 residues.

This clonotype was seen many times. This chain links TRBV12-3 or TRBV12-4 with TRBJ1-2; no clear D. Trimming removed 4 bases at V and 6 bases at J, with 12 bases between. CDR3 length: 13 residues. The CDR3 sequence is CASSSTVRHGYTF. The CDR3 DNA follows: TGTGCCAGCAGTTCGACGGTTAGACATGGCTACACCTTC.

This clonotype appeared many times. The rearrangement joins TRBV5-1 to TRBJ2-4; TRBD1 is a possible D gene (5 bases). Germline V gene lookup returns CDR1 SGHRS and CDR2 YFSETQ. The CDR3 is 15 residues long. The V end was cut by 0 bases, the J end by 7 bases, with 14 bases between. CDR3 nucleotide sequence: TGCGCCAGCAGCTTGGGACAGTCAGCCCTCAACATTCAGTACTTC. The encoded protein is CASSLGQSALNIQYF.

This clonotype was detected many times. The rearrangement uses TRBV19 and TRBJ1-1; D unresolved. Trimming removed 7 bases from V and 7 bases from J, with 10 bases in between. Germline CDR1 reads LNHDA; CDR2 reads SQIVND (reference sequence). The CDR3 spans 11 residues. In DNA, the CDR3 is TGTGCCAGTACCACTCGGGGTGAAGCTTTCTTT. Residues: CASTTRGEAFF.